This TCR beta chain originates from a study of beta chain features in type 1 diabetes. Study conclusions and caveats: Researchers reported that naive, central memory and Treg TCRB repertoires appeared more similar in patients than in healthy donors.

Sorted CD4+ subsets: naive, central memory, regulatory, stem cell-like memory (CD45RO/CCR7/CD25/CD127/CD95/CD27 panel). This clone has only a few counts. The antigen is undetermined. Germline trimming cut 4 bases from V and 0 bases from J; bases unmatched to any gene: 5. The CDR3 is made up of 15 amino acids. The germline V gene encodes CDR1 SGHVS and CDR2 FQNEAQ. Since all of the isolated RNA was reverse transcribed, expressed TCRB transcripts were what got sequenced. Only in-frame clones appear in the TCRdb table, and some are missing; sequencing was by immunoSEQ multiplex PCR. The profile shows 860,000 or so clones, roughly a sixth of them singletons.

This receptor was identified in a woman in her late teens or twenties in good health. The specimen was naive CD4+ T cells from blood. The chain recombines TRBV7-8 with TRBJ2-7; 8 bases fit TRBD2. CDR3 in DNA: TGTGCCAGCAGCTACTTAGCGGGAAGCTCCTACGAGCAGTACTTC. It specifies CASSYLAGSSYEQYF.